The rows below give T cell receptor beta chains drawn from one sample of a study of CXCR3-negative and CXCR3-positive naive CD8 T cells. Reanalyzing the 5' RACE reads, TCRdb keeps one entry per CDR3 protein, without DNA. The repertoire table contains roughly 100,000 distinct CDR3 sequences. Material: naive CXCR3- CD8+ T cells from blood. Receptor source: a human donor in good health. Some clones in this sample may be carry-over from other donors' samples. Each CDR3 is given with its conserved first and last residue. Fields, in order: V gene, J gene, CDR3 protein.

TRBV24-1,TRBJ1-4,CATSDLIQTSTNEKLFF
TRBV7-9,TRBJ2-1,CASSPRQGRGNEQFF
TRBV9,TRBJ2-1,CASTVDSTFREQFF
TRBV23-1,TRBJ2-7,CASILQGGRSCPNHYEQYF
TRBV29-1,TRBJ1-1,CSVPRETGEAFF
TRBV5-1,TRBJ2-7,CASSLAGTSGEQYF
TRBV7-3,TRBJ2-3,CASSPSGWVTDTQYF
TRBV7-3,TRBJ1-6,CASSFCSENRSSYNSPLHF
TRBV12-3/TRBV12-4,TRBJ2-4,CASSPGDIQYF
TRBV29-1,TRBJ1-1,CSVKKDNTEAFF
TRBV21-1,TRBJ2-3,CASSLDPGGGTSDTQYF
TRBV29-1,TRBJ2-1,CSVALAGANEQFF
TRBV7-3,TRBJ2-3,CASSSMGGGVDTQYF
TRBV7-9,TRBJ2-1,CASSLGGGAIEQFF
TRBV29-1,TRBJ2-5,CSGGVGDQETQYF
TRBV29-1,TRBJ2-2,CSARGGTGELFF
TRBV6-6,TRBJ2-7,CASSTTGDSYEQYF
TRBV29-1,TRBJ2-7,CSAAVSPPYEQYF
TRBV7-9,TRBJ2-1,CASSLSETGMQFF
TRBV5-1,TRBJ2-7,CASKRGSTYEQYF
TRBV10-3,TRBJ2-1,CAISDPSESSYNEQFF
TRBV20-1,TRBJ1-1,CSTRRNTEAFF
TRBV9,TRBJ1-1,CASSPGRVGPNTEAFF
TRBV29-1,TRBJ1-2,CSVEEAGYYGYTF
TRBV29-1,TRBJ1-1,CSANPGTADTEAFF
TRBV2,TRBJ1-2,CASSEVLTHPYGYTF
TRBV6-1,TRBJ1-1,CAAEPLLGRMNTEAFF
TRBV7-9,TRBJ2-7,CASSSTRVGHTYEQYF
TRBV11-3,TRBJ2-2,CASGDSLNTGELFF
TRBV20-1,TRBJ2-1,CSARVPRGGNNEQFF
TRBV5-5,TRBJ2-7,CASSPTVRYEQYF
TRBV29-1,TRBJ1-1,CSADREGWDTEAFF
TRBV20-1,TRBJ2-2,CSVRRQGDTGELFF
TRBV5-1,TRBJ1-1,CASSLGGGGTEAFF
TRBV4-3,TRBJ2-7,CASSLDRTEQYF
TRBV15,TRBJ2-2,CATSKNLGGAGELFF
TRBV6-5,TRBJ1-1,CASRGTANTEAFF
TRBV9,TRBJ2-1,CASSLPGTGDNEQFF
TRBV28,TRBJ2-3,CASSSSLDLGDTQYF